A selection of T cell receptor beta chains follows, all from one sample in a study of OX40 agonist ivuxolimab in advanced cancers. Libraries were prepared by immunoSEQ multiplex PCR; TCRdb keeps only in-frame clonotypes and omits some of them. The table has some 97,000 clones, less than 95% seen once. The material sequenced was CD4+ or CD8+ T cells sorted from blood, taken in a trial of the OX40 agonist ivuxolimab. The source is an adult with an advanced solid tumor such as melanoma, head and neck, liver or kidney cancer. CDR3s include the opening cysteine and the closing phenylalanine or tryptophan. D genes are given only for firm matches. The size of a clone is reported for some rows only, either as once, few or many, or as a class for expanded clones.

j_call	d_call	v_call	clone_size	cdr3_aa	cdr3_nt
TRBJ2-5	NA	TRBV10-3	NA	CAISESRSQETQYF	TGTGCCATCAGTGAGTCGCGAAGCCAAGAGACCCAGTACTTC
TRBJ2-5	NA	TRBV5-1	NA	CASSSQETQYF	TGCGCCAGCAGCTCCCAAGAGACCCAGTACTTC
TRBJ2-3	TRBD2	TRBV7-9	NA	CASSLVGTTTDTQYF	TGTGCCAGCAGCTTAGTAGGGACTACCACAGATACGCAGTATTTT
TRBJ1-1	NA	TRBV6-1	NA	CASSEREAKTEAFF	TGTGCCAGCAGTGAAAGGGAAGCAAAGACTGAAGCTTTCTTT
TRBJ2-3	TRBD2	TRBV27	few	CASSLRLARVTDTQYF	TGTGCCAGCAGTTTGAGACTAGCGCGGGTCACAGATACGCAGTATTTT
TRBJ2-1	NA	TRBV7-9	NA	CASTPRGYNEQFF	TGTGCCAGCACCCCTCGGGGATACAATGAGCAGTTCTTC
TRBJ2-3	NA	TRBV4-2	NA	CASSQGEYNTDTQYF	TGTGCCAGCAGCCAAGGCGAATATAACACAGATACGCAGTATTTT
TRBJ2-2	TRBD1	TRBV6-5	NA	CASTPDRVNTGELFF	TGTGCCAGCACCCCTGACAGGGTGAACACCGGGGAGCTGTTTTTT
TRBJ2-5	TRBD1	TRBV14	NA	CASSQGVRTGFQETQYF	TGTGCCAGCAGCCAAGGAGTTAGGACAGGGTTCCAAGAGACCCAGTACTTC
TRBJ2-1	NA	TRBV7-9	NA	CASSFYSSSYNEQFF	TGTGCCAGCAGCTTTTACTCGAGCTCCTACAATGAGCAGTTCTTC
TRBJ2-7	TRBD1	TRBV18	NA	CASSLGGRAYEQYF	TGTGCCAGCTCACTAGGGGGCAGGGCCTACGAGCAGTACTTC
TRBJ2-3	NA	TRBV5-1	NA	CATSSQGRGTDTQYF	TGCGCCACCTCCTCCCAGGGACGGGGCACAGATACGCAGTATTTT
TRBJ2-3	NA	TRBV2	NA	CASSEEGSATQYF	TGTGCCAGCAGTGAGGAGGGTTCGGCCACGCAGTATTTT
TRBJ1-2	NA	TRBV10-3	NA	CAISDSTQDFYGYTF	TGTGCCATCAGTGACAGCACCCAAGATTTCTATGGCTACACCTTC
TRBJ2-1	NA	TRBV7-2	NA	CASSLARTAGNEQFF	TGTGCCAGCAGCTTAGCTCGGACCGCTGGGAATGAGCAGTTCTTC
TRBJ1-1	TRBD1	TRBV6-1	NA	CASSVTGGDTEAFF	TGTGCCAGCAGTGTCACAGGGGGGGACACTGAAGCTTTCTTT
TRBJ2-2	TRBD2	TRBV28	NA	CASRTSGEENTGELFF	TGTGCCAGTCGGACTAGCGGGGAGGAGAACACCGGGGAGCTGTTTTTT
TRBJ2-3	NA	TRBV28	NA	CASSHPLAEVSDTQYF	TGTGCCAGCAGTCACCCTTTGGCGGAGGTCTCAGATACGCAGTATTTT
TRBJ2-7	NA	TRBV11-2	once	CASSLRLERSTYEQYF	TGTGCCAGCAGCTTACGGTTAGAACGGTCGACCTACGAGCAGTACTTC
TRBJ1-2	NA	TRBV6-5	once	CASLKGIGGYTF	TGTGCCAGCCTTAAGGGTATTGGTGGCTACACCTTC